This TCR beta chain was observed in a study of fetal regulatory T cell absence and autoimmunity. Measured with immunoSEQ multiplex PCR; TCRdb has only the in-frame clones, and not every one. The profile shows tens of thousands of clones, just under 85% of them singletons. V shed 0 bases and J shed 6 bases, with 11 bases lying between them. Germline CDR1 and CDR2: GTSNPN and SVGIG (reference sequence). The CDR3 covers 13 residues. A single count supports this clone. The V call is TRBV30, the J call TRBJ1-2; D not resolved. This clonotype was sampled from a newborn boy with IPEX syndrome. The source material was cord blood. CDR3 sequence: CAWSVIRPNGYTF. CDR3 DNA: TGTGCCTGGAGTGTAATCAGGCCTAATGGCTACACCTTC. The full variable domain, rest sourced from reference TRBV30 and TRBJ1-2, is SQTIHQWPATLVQPVGSPLSLECTVEGTSNPNLYWYRQAAGRGLQLLFYSVGIGQISSEVPQNLSASRPQDRQFILSSKKLLLSDSGFYLCAWSVIRPNGYTFGSGTRLTVV.